This TCR beta chain was retrieved from a study of a mutant IDH1 vaccine in newly diagnosed glioma. Per the germline V gene, CDR1 is LNHDA and CDR2 is SQIVND (reference sequence). The V end was cut by 0 bases, the J end by 9 bases, with 9 bases between. There are 13 residues in the CDR3. Measured with immunoSEQ multiplex PCR; TCRdb has only the in-frame clones, and not every one. The sample holds 65,000 to 70,000 clones, about 86% seen once. As for time point: baseline, week 1 (first vaccination visit). As to treatment: pre-vaccination baseline after standard-of-care therapy. The receptor was derived from a man in his thirties or forties with glioma. The specimen comprised PBMCs, sampled from a glioma patient treated with radiotherapy, temozolomide or both. The gene calls are TRBV19 and TRBJ1-5; unclear D gene. CDR3 DNA sequence: TGTGCCAGTAGTATAGAAATTGGGCGGCCCCAGCATTTT. This translates into CASSIEIGRPQHF.